Presented here are 3 T cell receptor beta chains from one specimen sequenced in a study of patients and donors after allogeneic stem cell transplantation. One entry per CDR3 protein results from TCRdb running MiXCR on the RT-PCR reads. The sample comprises about 960,000 distinct CDR3 sequences, around 17% of which are singletons, and under 6.5% rests with the top ten. Sequencing input: blood, either unsorted or a sorted T cell fraction (not recorded which). These receptors were obtained from a human donor who was either an allogeneic HSCT recipient or a stem cell or donor lymphocyte infusion donor (not recorded which). It is not recorded whose cells these are; they may come from a transplant donor.

The chain recombines TRBV24-1 with TRBJ2-7; the match to TRBD1 covers 8 bases. The J segment lost 3 bases and the V segment lost 4 bases, leaving 4 bases of the junction unmatched. The CDR3 loop spans 14 amino acids. Germline-derived CDR1 and CDR2 are KGHDR and SFDVKD. In DNA form, the CDR3 reads TGTGCCACCAGTGACCCAGGGACAGGCTACGAGCAGTACTTC. Its translation: CATSDPGTGYEQYF.

This clonotype was counted many times. The V call is TRBV2, the J call TRBJ2-7, with D perhaps being TRBD1 or TRBD2 (6 bases each). The CDR3 totals 14 residues. Looked up from germline, CDR1 is SNHLY and CDR2 is FYNNEI. V was pared by 7 bases and J by 4 bases, with 17 bases between. CDR3 nucleotide sequence: TGTGCCAGCAAGACACCGGAGGGGGAATACGAGCAGTACTTC. It encodes CASKTPEGEYEQYF.

The J gene is TRBJ1-2, the V gene TRBV12-3 or TRBV12-4, with 10 nucleotides matching TRBD1. The J segment lost 8 bases and the V segment lost 7 bases, leaving 7 bases of the junction unmatched. This CDR3 has 13 amino acids. CDR3 in DNA: TGTGCCAGCAACCCGGGACAGGGGAGAGGCTACACCTTC. As protein: CASNPGQGRGYTF.